The sequence of this TCR beta chain was determined in a study of T cells after yellow fever vaccination. Study information: Preparation of fractions with low cell numbers was performed using SMART-Seq v4 Ultra Low Input. Study-wide points: On re-exposure, the response was weaker but peaked faster, at day 5 versus 15.

The V gene lost 2 bases and the J gene lost 8 bases, with 15 bases spanning the gap. The germline CDR1 and CDR2 sequences are MNHEY and SVGAGI. This CDR3 contains 14 residues. Many counts were recorded for this clonotype. Antigen unknown. 5'RACE template switching generated TCR cDNA, adding a universal primer site and UMIs. One entry per CDR3 protein results from TCRdb running MiXCR on the 5' RACE reads. In the table there are some 350,000 distinct CDR3 sequences, 8.7% of which are singletons. The specimen was PBMCs, collected on the day of the first yellow fever vaccination. The receptor's source is a man aged 18 to 29 who received the YFV17D yellow fever vaccine. The chain joins TRBV6-5 to TRBJ1-2; maybe TRBD1 (6 bases). The CDR3 protein is CASSYLQGIRGYTF. The CDR3 DNA reads as TGTGCCAGCAGTTACCTACAGGGAATACGGGGCTACACCTTC.